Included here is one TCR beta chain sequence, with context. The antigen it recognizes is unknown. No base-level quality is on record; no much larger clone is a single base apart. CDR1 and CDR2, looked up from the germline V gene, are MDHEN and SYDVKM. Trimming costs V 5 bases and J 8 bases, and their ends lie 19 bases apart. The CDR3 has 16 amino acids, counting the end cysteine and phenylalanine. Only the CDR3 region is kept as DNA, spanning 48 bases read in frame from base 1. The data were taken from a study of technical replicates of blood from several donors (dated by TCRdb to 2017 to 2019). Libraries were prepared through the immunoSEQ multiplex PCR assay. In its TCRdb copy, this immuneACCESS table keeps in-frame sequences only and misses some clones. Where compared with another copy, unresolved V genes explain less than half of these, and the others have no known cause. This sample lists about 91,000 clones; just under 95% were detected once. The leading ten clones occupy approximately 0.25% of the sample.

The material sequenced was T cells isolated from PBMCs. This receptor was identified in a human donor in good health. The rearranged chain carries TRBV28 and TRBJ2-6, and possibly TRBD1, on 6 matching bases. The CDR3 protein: CASSGIQGRGPNVLTF. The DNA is TGTGCCAGCAGTGGGATACAGGGAAGGGGACCCAACGTCCTGACTTTC. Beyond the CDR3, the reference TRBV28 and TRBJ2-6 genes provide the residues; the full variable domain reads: DVKVTQSSRYLVKRTGEKVFLECVQDMDHENMFWYRQDPGLGLRLIYFSYDVKMKEKGDIPEGYSVSREKKERFSLILESASTNQTSMYLCASSGIQGRGPNVLTFGAGSRLTVL.